Listed below are T cell receptor beta chains from one sample, sequenced in a study of T-cell memory formation after mild COVID-19. TCRdb re-derived calls from the 5' RACE reads in MiXCR, one entry per CDR3 protein. The sample has around 150,000 distinct CDR3 sequences, more than 14% seen once. Sequenced input: PBMCs or a T cell subset sorted from them (not recorded which). These receptor sequences come from an adult woman who had mild COVID-19 (a few samples of this study predate the infection). Cell type and time point are not known. Each CDR3 is given without its conserved first and last residue.

V: TRBV2
J: TRBJ1-2
CDR3: ARIPGPGNYGYT

V: TRBV5-1
J: TRBJ2-5
CDR3: ASSLAVVSPGETQY

V: TRBV30
J: TRBJ1-2
CDR3: AWKRGLFNYGYT

V: TRBV6-2/TRBV6-3
J: TRBJ1-1
CDR3: ASNTGINTEAF

V: TRBV7-9
J: TRBJ2-2
CDR3: ASSFGESPGELF

V: TRBV7-9
J: TRBJ2-7
CDR3: ASSLSPGQGAEQY

V: TRBV29-1
J: TRBJ1-1
CDR3: SVRTGTYTEAF

V: TRBV19
J: TRBJ1-2
CDR3: ASTSRGYGYT

V: TRBV11-3
J: TRBJ2-3
CDR3: ASRLAVNTDTQY

V: TRBV4-3
J: TRBJ2-7
CDR3: ASSPTRTSGSYEQY

V: TRBV20-1
J: TRBJ2-7
CDR3: SGLAGVSEQY

V: TRBV20-1
J: TRBJ2-3
CDR3: SARDPQTPLGDTQY

V: TRBV14
J: TRBJ2-5
CDR3: ASSRLVAGVETQY

V: TRBV20-1
J: TRBJ2-3
CDR3: SARDRLVLPVTDTQY

V: TRBV4-3
J: TRBJ2-7
CDR3: ASSRDAMISGKQY

V: TRBV24-1
J: TRBJ2-5
CDR3: ATSDSRTSGSQETQY

V: TRBV18
J: TRBJ2-3
CDR3: ASSPDRNTDTQY

V: TRBV4-3
J: TRBJ2-7
CDR3: ASSQGQHPTYEQY

V: TRBV5-1
J: TRBJ2-7
CDR3: ASRVAGGIYEQY

V: TRBV20-1
J: TRBJ2-7
CDR3: SARDGTSGRFEQY

V: TRBV12-3/TRBV12-4
J: TRBJ2-2
CDR3: ASNFRLPNTGELF

V: TRBV28
J: TRBJ2-3
CDR3: ASRRSGAQDTQY

V: TRBV7-6
J: TRBJ1-3
CDR3: ASSLNEGTIY

V: TRBV25-1
J: TRBJ2-3
CDR3: ASSAPTGITDTQY

V: TRBV18
J: TRBJ2-5
CDR3: ASSPQWYQETQY

V: TRBV28
J: TRBJ2-1
CDR3: ASKPAISYNEQF

V: TRBV24-1
J: TRBJ2-1
CDR3: ATSDPTSGRDEQF

V: TRBV19
J: TRBJ2-4
CDR3: ASSIDRQGSSTELAKNIQY

V: TRBV4-1
J: TRBJ1-5
CDR3: ASRPVEQEDQPQH

V: TRBV7-2
J: TRBJ1-2
CDR3: ASRADGQGWYGYT

V: TRBV12-3/TRBV12-4
J: TRBJ2-7
CDR3: ASSPPGSPSEQY

V: TRBV7-8
J: TRBJ2-1
CDR3: ASSLGIGIGPLYNEQF

V: TRBV4-1
J: TRBJ1-2
CDR3: ASSQALGQEYGYT

V: TRBV12-3/TRBV12-4
J: TRBJ1-5
CDR3: ASSRTGTDQPQH

V: TRBV19
J: TRBJ2-1
CDR3: ASSIPSTTVEQF

V: TRBV6-5
J: TRBJ2-1
CDR3: ASSERDRDYNEQF